The next 25 T cell receptor beta chains were all read from a single sample in a study of T cell changes during pregnancy in multiple sclerosis. Libraries were prepared by immunoSEQ multiplex PCR; TCRdb keeps only in-frame clonotypes and omits some of them. This table has 130,000 or so clones, under 95% appearing once. Sequencing was performed on peripheral blood, taken before pregnancy. The receptors originated from a female donor with multiple sclerosis, enrolled in a pregnancy study.

This chain connects TRBV7-6 to TRBJ2-7; 9 bases match TRBD1. The V gene's germline CDR1 is SGHVS and CDR2 FNYEAQ. Germline trimming cut 5 bases from V and 3 bases from J; bases unmatched to any gene: 8. The length of the CDR3 is 15 residues. The CDR3 DNA sequence: TGTGCCAGCAGCGTAAGGGGGACAGGGCTCTACGAGCAGTACTTC. This gives the protein CASSVRGTGLYEQYF.

The rearrangement uses TRBV29-1 and TRBJ2-3, with 8 bases that match TRBD2. The CDR3 has 13 amino acids. With 5 bases clipped from V and 6 bases from J, the junction kept 7 bases outside the gene matches. Germline CDR1 and CDR2: SQVTM and ANQGSEA. CDR3 coding DNA: TGCAGCGTTTCCGGGGGGGCCTTGGATACGCAGTATTTT. Translating gives CSVSGGALDTQYF.

This chain joins TRBV11-1 and TRBJ1-2; D is uncertain. This CDR3 spans 13 amino acids. Deletions cut 0 bases from V and 4 bases from J, with 6 bases between. CDR1 is SGHAT and CDR2 is FQDESV in the germline V gene (reference sequence). The CDR3 sequence: CASSLAHGYGYTF. CDR3 bases: TGTGCCAGCAGCTTAGCCCACGGCTATGGCTACACCTTC.

This chain links TRBV6-1 with TRBJ2-3; D ambiguous. The germline V and J ends were trimmed by 1 base and 2 bases, with 4 bases remaining between them. The CDR3 extends over 13 amino acids. Germline CDR1 reads MNHNS; CDR2 reads SASEGT. CDR3 DNA sequence: TGTGCCAGCAGTGAAGTGTACACAGATACGCAGTATTTT. This gives the protein CASSEVYTDTQYF.

The V gene is TRBV6-1, the J gene TRBJ1-5; maybe TRBD1 (5 bases). The V gene lost 3 bases and the J gene lost 0 bases, with 12 bases spanning the gap. CDR1 and CDR2 (germline): MNHNS, SASEGT. The CDR3 loop spans 16 amino acids. CDR3: CASSDWGGISNQPQHF. DNA of the CDR3: TGTGCCAGCAGTGATTGGGGCGGAATTAGCAATCAGCCCCAGCATTTT.

The chain is built from TRBV19 and TRBJ2-3, with 10 bases fitting TRBD2. This CDR3 comprises 15 residues. The germline V gene encodes CDR1 LNHDA and CDR2 SQIVND (reference sequence). The V segment lost 6 bases and the J segment 1 base; nucleotides outside the gene matches: 4. This CDR3 is CASSDTSGGTDTQYF. In DNA form, the CDR3 reads TGTGCCAGTAGCGACACTAGCGGGGGCACAGATACGCAGTATTTT.

The rearrangement joins TRBV5-1 to TRBJ2-6, with D hard to call. The CDR3 extends over 17 amino acids. V dropped 0 bases and J dropped 2 bases, with 12 bases sitting between them. Germline V gives CDR1 SGHRS, CDR2 YFSETQ. CDR3 sequence: CASSLGGLSTGANVLTF. Written as DNA, the CDR3 is TGCGCCAGCAGCTTGGGCGGTCTCAGCACTGGGGCCAACGTCCTGACTTTC.

The chain uses TRBV30 and TRBJ2-7; TRBD2 matches 8 bases. The CDR3 is 14 amino acids. The V and J ends lost 3 bases and 2 bases, in that order; junction bases with no gene match: 6. Germline CDR1 is GTSNPN and CDR2 is SVGIG (reference sequence). For the CDR3, the DNA is TGTGCCTGGAGGCGGGGGGCGGGGACCTACGAGCAGTACTTC. Translation gives CAWRRGAGTYEQYF.

The CDR3 loop is CASSPQGYSNQPQHF. CDR3 nucleotides: TGCGCCAGCAGCCCGCAGGGGTATAGCAATCAGCCCCAGCATTTT. This chain uses TRBV4-1 with TRBJ1-5, with D possibly matching TRBD1 (6 bases). V was clipped by 4 bases and J by 0 bases, with 10 bases between them. Germline V gene data show CDR1 as MGHRA and CDR2 as YSYEKL. The CDR3 consists of 15 residues.

This clone has a handful of counts. V gene TRBV5-6 combines with J gene TRBJ2-1; 10 bases agree with TRBD1. The V gene end was trimmed by 1 base and the J gene end by 3 bases; junction bases not matched to a gene: 4. The CDR3 is 16 amino acids. CDR1 SGHDT and CDR2 YYEEEE come from the germline V gene. The CDR3 region is CASSLTRDRGYNEQFF. DNA for the CDR3: TGTGCCAGCAGCTTGACCCGGGACAGGGGCTACAATGAGCAGTTCTTC.

This rearrangement joins TRBV6-1 to TRBJ1-6; D is undetermined. The germline CDR1 and CDR2 sequences are MNHNS and SASEGT. The CDR3 runs 13 residues. The V end was cut by 7 bases, the J end by 5 bases, with 9 bases between. The chain's CDR3 is CASTKADNSPLHF. For the CDR3, the DNA is TGTGCCAGCACCAAAGCCGATAATTCACCCCTCCACTTT.

This clone was recorded only once. This sequence joins TRBV7-2 and TRBJ2-7; 7 bases are a match to TRBD2. The CDR3 consists of 13 residues. V shed 1 base, J shed 5 bases, and the junction held 2 bases outside the gene matches. Germline lookup yields CDR1 SGHTA and CDR2 FQGNSA. CDR3 nucleotides: TGTGCCAGCAGCTTAGTGACTAGCCACGAGCAGTACTTC. Protein sequence: CASSLVTSHEQYF. Complete variable domain (other parts from reference TRBV7-2 and TRBJ2-7): GAGVSQSPSNKVTEKGKDVELRCDPISGHTALYWYRQSLGQGLEFLIYFQGNSAPDKSGLPSDRFSAERTGGSVSTLTIQRTQQEDSAVYLCASSLVTSHEQYFGPGTRLTVT.

V and J are TRBV19 and TRBJ2-2, with TRBD1 as a possible D gene (6 bases). This CDR3 comprises 14 residues. The germline CDR1 and CDR2 sequences are LNHDA and SQIVND (reference sequence). V was pared by 2 bases and J by 4 bases, with 8 bases between. CDR3 loop: CASSISGVTGELFF. CDR3 coding DNA: TGTGCCAGTAGTATATCAGGGGTCACCGGGGAGCTGTTTTTT.

The chain combines TRBV2 with TRBJ2-3; D is possibly TRBD1 (6 bases). This CDR3 comprises 14 residues. V was clipped by 5 bases and J by 5 bases, with 14 bases between them. The germline V gene has CDR1 SNHLY and CDR2 FYNNEI. CDR3 nucleotide sequence: TGTGCCAGCAGTAGGGATACAGGGAAAGATACGCAGTATTTT. Its protein product is CASSRDTGKDTQYF.

Only one count was recorded for this clone. The chain couples TRBV6-1 to TRBJ1-2; 7 bases are a match to TRBD1. This CDR3 is 14 amino acids long. Trimming took 6 bases from V and 8 from J; bases not matched to a gene: 12. Germline CDR1 reads MNHNS; CDR2 reads SASEGT. The CDR3 here is CASRDRAWLEGYTF. As DNA, the CDR3 is TGTGCCAGCAGAGACAGGGCTTGGTTGGAAGGCTACACCTTC.

The chain combines TRBV5-1 with TRBJ2-5, with a possible D match to TRBD2 (5 bases). CDR1 and CDR2 from the germline V gene are SGHRS and YFSETQ. V lost 0 bases and J 5 bases, leaving 8 bases between the germline ends. The CDR3 covers 13 residues. The CDR3 nucleotides are TGCGCCAGCAGCTTGGACCCTAGCGAGACCCAGTACTTC. It encodes CASSLDPSETQYF.

The J gene is TRBJ2-7, the V gene TRBV11-2; 7 bases line up with TRBD1. The V gene's germline CDR1 is SGHAT and CDR2 FQNNGV. V trimming: 5 bases; J trimming: 0 bases; junction bases outside the gene matches: 13. This CDR3 comprises 17 residues. The CDR3 DNA is TGTGCCAGCAGCCAACGATCCGGGACAGAGTACTCCTACGAGCAGTACTTC. Its translation: CASSQRSGTEYSYEQYF.

This rearrangement joins TRBV6-5 to TRBJ2-7, with 8 bases lining up with TRBD2. The CDR3 contains 16 residues. Germline V lookup: CDR1 MNHEY, CDR2 SVGAGI. V was pared by 0 bases and J by 2 bases, with 6 bases of the junction left unmatched. The CDR3 here is CASSYSSFSGTYEQYF. The CDR3 DNA sequence: TGTGCCAGCAGTTACTCGAGTTTTAGCGGGACCTACGAGCAGTACTTC.

This chain links TRBV30 with TRBJ1-1, with D possibly TRBD1 on 5 matching bases. Germline assignment: CDR1 GTSNPN and CDR2 SVGIG (reference sequence). CDR3 size: 14 residues. V lost 4 bases and J lost 4, with 16 bases in between. CDR3 sequence reads: CAWTLGTPSTEAFF. The CDR3 DNA follows: TGTGCCTGGACACTCGGGACTCCTAGCACTGAAGCTTTCTTT.

The chain is built from TRBV6-5 and TRBJ1-1; D not resolved. The germline V and J ends were trimmed by 0 bases and 1 base, with 9 bases remaining between them. CDR1 MNHEY and CDR2 SVGAGI come from the germline V gene. The CDR3 is made up of 15 amino acids. The DNA for the CDR3 is TGTGCCAGCAGTTACTCGCTCCCGGGGAACACTGAAGCTTTCTTT. Its translation is CASSYSLPGNTEAFF.

This chain links TRBV6-1 with TRBJ2-6, with D perhaps TRBD1 (6 bases). CDR1 MNHNS and CDR2 SASEGT come from the germline V gene. Trimming took 4 bases from V and 0 from J, leaving 13 bases between them. There are 17 residues in the CDR3. CDR3 protein: CASSARQGNSGANVLTF. In nucleotides, the CDR3 is TGTGCCAGCAGTGCCCGTCAGGGGAACTCTGGGGCCAACGTCCTGACTTTC.

The chain employs TRBV5-5 and TRBJ1-3, with D uncertain. Germline V gene sequence: CDR1 SGHKS, CDR2 YYEKEE (reference sequence). CDR3 length: 14 amino acids. V lost 1 base and J lost 0, with 5 bases in between. CDR3 sequence (DNA): TGTGCCAGCAGCTTGATCAGCTCTGGAAACACCATATATTTT. This gives the protein CASSLISSGNTIYF.

The chain links TRBV4-2 to TRBJ1-5; no definite D call. The ends were cut back, 0 bases at V and 5 bases at J, with 11 bases in the middle. CDR1 and CDR2 from the germline V gene are LGHNA and YNFKEQ. This CDR3 has 15 amino acids. The CDR3 nucleotides read TGTGCCAGCAGCCAAGAAGAGTTGAGGGATCAGCCCCAGCATTTT. Protein: CASSQEELRDQPQHF.

CDR3 sequence (DNA): TGTGCCAGCAGACCACCGGAGGGGCGGAATCAGCCCCAGCATTTT. It yields the protein CASRPPEGRNQPQHF. This rearrangement joins TRBV28 to TRBJ1-5; TRBD1 might be the D (5 bases). V lost 6 bases and J lost 4, with 16 bases in between. The V gene's germline CDR1 is MDHEN and CDR2 SYDVKM. The CDR3 sequence is 15 residues long.

The chain carries TRBV19 and TRBJ1-5, with a weak D call TRBD1 (5 bases). This CDR3 has 15 residues. Germline V gene lookup returns CDR1 LNHDA and CDR2 SQIVND (reference sequence). The germline V and J ends were trimmed by 5 bases and 4 bases, with 15 bases remaining between them. This chain's CDR3 is CASSLSGDRNQPQHF. In DNA form, the CDR3 reads TGTGCCAGTAGTCTATCGGGGGATAGGAATCAGCCCCAGCATTTT.